These 32 T cell receptor beta chains were all obtained from the same sample, sequenced in a study of T-cell reconstitution after alpha-beta-depleted transplantation in children. A TCRbeta library incorporating unique molecular identifiers was prepared. MiXCR, run by TCRdb on the PCR reads, gives a single entry per CDR3 protein. This sample yields hundreds of thousands of distinct CDR3 sequences, of which about 10% are seen a single time; around 2% belongs to the top ten. This material consisted of PBMCs, taken before TCRalphabeta/CD19-depleted stem cell transplant. The receptor set was obtained from a child aged 2-9 years with inherited bone marrow failure, due to receive a stem cell transplant.

This clonotype was seen a handful of times. V is TRBV5-1 and J is TRBJ2-3; D is possibly TRBD2 (5 bases). Trimming shortened V by 1 base and J by 3 bases, and 18 bases separated the two germline ends. The CDR3 is 17 amino acids. CDR1 and CDR2 from the germline V gene are SGHRS and YFSETQ. The CDR3 is CASSLSGRLARTDTQYF. The CDR3 coding sequence is TGCGCCAGCAGCTTGAGCGGTCGGCTAGCCAGGACAGATACGCAGTATTTT.

This clonotype was observed a few times. The chain carries TRBV4-3 and TRBJ1-6, with D perhaps TRBD1 (6 bases). Trimming removed 1 base at V and 6 bases at J, with 10 bases between. Germline V gene data show CDR1 as LGHNA and CDR2 as YSLEER. The CDR3 runs to 15 residues. CDR3 sequence: CASSQGTAVNSPLHF. In DNA form, the CDR3 reads TGCGCCAGCAGCCAAGGGACAGCCGTTAATTCACCCCTCCACTTT.

This clonotype was recorded at least ten times. The chain couples TRBV11-2 to TRBJ2-3; D is unresolved. This CDR3 is 17 amino acids long. The V gene's germline CDR1 is SGHAT and CDR2 FQNNGV. V lost 2 bases to trimming and J lost 2 bases, with 17 bases between them. The CDR3 DNA follows: TGTGCCAGCAGCTTAAATTTTAGGCAGCCACCCACAGATACGCAGTATTTT. Amino acids: CASSLNFRQPPTDTQYF. Combining the CDR3 with reference TRBV11-2 and TRBJ2-3 gives the whole variable domain EAGVAQSPRYKIIEKRQSVAFWCNPISGHATLYWYQQILGQGPKLLIQFQNNGVVDDSQLPKDRFSAERLKGVDSTLKIQPAKLEDSAVYLCASSLNFRQPPTDTQYFGPGTRLTVL.

The sample holds many counts of this clonotype. This chain links TRBV5-1 with TRBJ2-7; D call uncertain. This CDR3 comprises 14 residues. The V end lost 0 bases, the J end lost 2 bases, and 9 bases lay between the germline ends. Germline CDR1 SGHRS, CDR2 YFSETQ. In DNA form, the CDR3 reads TGCGCCAGCAGCTTGGGGCAGTCCGCCTACGAGCAGTACTTC. Translated, it gives CASSLGQSAYEQYF.

A few counts support this clonotype. CDR3 DNA sequence: TGTGCCAGCAGCCCGGGGGACCCCGACACAGATACGCAGTATTTT. It yields the protein CASSPGDPDTDTQYF. V gene TRBV28 combines with J gene TRBJ2-3; D may be TRBD2 (6 bases). CDR1 is MDHEN and CDR2 is SYDVKM in the germline V gene. The CDR3 runs 15 residues. Trimming shortened V by 6 bases and J by 2 bases, and 15 bases separated the two germline ends.

This clonotype appeared many times. This chain links TRBV5-6 with TRBJ2-1; no clear D gene. This CDR3 region has 12 residues. The germline V and J ends were trimmed by 2 bases and 7 bases, with 7 bases remaining between them. Germline V lookup: CDR1 SGHDT, CDR2 YYEEEE. DNA for the CDR3: TGTGCCAGCAGCTTTCTAGAGAATGAGCAGTTCTTC. It specifies CASSFLENEQFF.

There are many counts of this clonotype. This chain links TRBV20-1 with TRBJ1-1; no clear D. The CDR3 covers 15 residues. Germline CDR1 DFQATT, CDR2 SNEGSKA (reference sequence). Trimming shortened V by 0 bases and J by 4 bases, and 15 bases separated the two germline ends. DNA for the CDR3: TGCAGTGCTAGAGATCCTATAACGGTGGGCACTGAAGCTTTCTTT. Its translation is CSARDPITVGTEAFF.

In this sample, this clonotype turned up many times. This chain connects TRBV10-3 to TRBJ2-7, with 11 bases matching TRBD2. V was clipped by 0 bases and J by 1 base; unmatched bases: 2. The CDR3 covers 16 residues. Per germline, CDR1 ENHRY and CDR2 SYGVKD. CDR3 DNA sequence: TGTGCCATCAGTGAGTCGGCTAGCGGGAGGTCCTACGAGCAGTACTTC. Protein: CAISESASGRSYEQYF.

This clonotype was recorded at least ten times. This chain joins TRBV5-1 and TRBJ2-5; maybe TRBD2 (5 bases). Trimming took off 1 base at V and 4 bases at J, with 14 bases between the two ends. Germline-derived CDR1 and CDR2 are SGHRS and YFSETQ. There are 15 residues in the CDR3. CDR3 DNA: TGCGCCAGCAGCTTGCCGGGGTCTTTGGTAGAGACCCAGTACTTC. This translates into CASSLPGSLVETQYF.

The J gene is TRBJ2-2, the V gene TRBV12-3 or TRBV12-4, with D possibly being TRBD2 (7 bases). The CDR3 runs to 15 residues. V lost 6 bases, J lost 7 bases, and 18 bases lay in between. This chain's CDR3 is CASRLQGWDYGELFF. CDR3 sequence (DNA): TGTGCCAGCAGACTACAGGGTTGGGACTACGGGGAGCTGTTTTTT.

This clonotype came up a few times. The CDR3: CASSLGRRRTIYF. CDR3 nucleotide sequence: TGTGCCAGCAGCTTAGGCCGAAGGAGGACCATATATTTT. The chain links TRBV11-2 to TRBJ1-3, with D hard to call. Trimming left V 1 base short and J 10 bases short, with 11 bases between. Germline lookup yields CDR1 SGHAT and CDR2 FQNNGV. The CDR3 is made up of 13 amino acids. The variable domain in full, with the rest retrieved from reference TRBV11-2 and TRBJ1-3, is EAGVAQSPRYKIIEKRQSVAFWCNPISGHATLYWYQQILGQGPKLLIQFQNNGVVDDSQLPKDRFSAERLKGVDSTLKIQPAKLEDSAVYLCASSLGRRRTIYFGEGSWLTVV.

In its sample, this clonotype was seen a few times. The chain's CDR3 is CAWSLVEGTEAFF. CDR3 coding DNA: TGTGCCTGGAGTTTGGTCGAAGGGACTGAAGCTTTCTTT. The chain is built from TRBV30 and TRBJ1-1; no reliable D call. Looked up from germline, CDR1 is GTSNPN and CDR2 is SVGIG (reference sequence). The CDR3 consists of 13 residues. V lost 2 bases and J lost 5, with 12 bases in between.

The table lists this clonotype with many counts. This chain connects TRBV6-1 to TRBJ2-2; D might be TRBD2 (6 bases). This CDR3 has 15 amino acids. Germline-derived CDR1 and CDR2 are MNHNS and SASEGT. The germline V and J ends were trimmed by 6 bases and 1 base, with 12 bases remaining between them. CDR3: CASSRDFGNTGELFF. For the CDR3, the DNA is TGTGCCAGCAGCCGGGACTTCGGGAACACCGGGGAGCTGTTTTTT.

Many counts were recorded for this clonotype. The chain has TRBV29-1 and TRBJ1-4; D unclear. The germline V and J ends were trimmed by 6 bases and 0 bases, with 14 bases remaining between them. Germline loops: CDR1 SQVTM, CDR2 ANQGSEA. This CDR3 has 15 amino acids. CDR3 in DNA: TGCAGCGTCGCCTCGGTAGGCGCAACTAATGAAAAACTGTTTTTT. This translates into CSVASVGATNEKLFF.

In this sample, this clonotype turned up many times. The genes are TRBV10-3 and TRBJ2-1; D gene unclear. Trimming removed 5 bases from V and 6 bases from J, with 14 bases in between. The length of the CDR3 is 14 residues. Germline lookup yields CDR1 ENHRY and CDR2 SYGVKD. CDR3 sequence (DNA): TGTGCCATCAGTAAAGAAACCGACTCCAATGAGCAGTTCTTC. Its protein product is CAISKETDSNEQFF.

The chain links TRBV5-4 to TRBJ2-1; D unresolved. The V end was cut by 4 bases, the J end by 7 bases, with 12 bases between. The CDR3 is 13 amino acids. Germline lookup yields CDR1 SGHNT and CDR2 YYREEE (reference sequence). CDR3 sequence reads: CASSPTDWNEQFF. The CDR3, as DNA: TGTGCCAGCAGCCCAACCGACTGGAATGAGCAGTTCTTC.

This clonotype showed up many times. This chain links TRBV9 with TRBJ1-6; 8 positions match TRBD1. V gave up 4 bases and J gave up 7 bases; unmatched junction bases: 7. Germline CDR1 is SGDLS and CDR2 is YYNGEE. The length of the CDR3 is 15 residues. The CDR3, as DNA: TGTGCCAGCAGCTTTACTGGGACAGGCAATTCACCCCTCCACTTT. This sequence encodes CASSFTGTGNSPLHF.

This clonotype was seen at least ten times. This chain uses TRBV5-1 with TRBJ2-4; 10 nucleotides match TRBD2. The CDR3 sequence is 18 residues long. V trimming: 3 bases; J trimming: 0 bases; junction bases outside the gene matches: 9. The germline CDR1 and CDR2 sequences are SGHRS and YFSETQ. The CDR3 loop is CASSSETLAGAAKNIQYF. The CDR3 nucleotides are TGCGCCAGCAGCTCGGAAACCCTAGCGGGGGCAGCCAAAAACATTCAGTACTTC.

The J gene is TRBJ2-7, the V gene TRBV5-6, with 7 nucleotides matching TRBD1. The V segment lost 2 bases and the J segment 1 base; nucleotides outside the gene matches: 6. Germline CDR1 reads SGHDT; CDR2 reads YYEEEE. This CDR3 region has 15 residues. For the CDR3, the DNA is TGTGCCAGCAGCTTTGGACAGGCCCAATCCTACGAGCAGTACTTC. Translating it yields CASSFGQAQSYEQYF.

This clonotype was picked up many times. V and J are TRBV5-1 and TRBJ2-7; the D is unclear. This CDR3 region has 14 residues. V was trimmed by 0 bases and J by 3 bases, leaving 10 bases between them. Germline-derived CDR1 and CDR2 are SGHRS and YFSETQ. CDR3 in amino acids: CASSLASVDYEQYF. CDR3 in DNA: TGCGCCAGCAGCTTGGCCTCAGTAGACTACGAGCAGTACTTC.

The gene calls are TRBV4-1 and TRBJ2-3; D is possibly TRBD2 (5 bases). V gave up 3 bases and J gave up 2 bases, with 21 bases separating them. This CDR3 comprises 18 residues. The germline CDR1 and CDR2 sequences are MGHRA and YSYEKL. The CDR3: CASSHAGVTGIFTDTQYF. The CDR3 DNA reads TGCGCCAGCAGCCACGCCGGGGTTACGGGGATCTTCACAGATACGCAGTATTTT.

The V and J genes are TRBV30 and TRBJ1-2; unclear D gene. The ends were cut back, 1 base at V and 9 bases at J, with 12 bases in the middle. The CDR3 totals 12 residues. CDR1 and CDR2 (germline): GTSNPN, SVGIG (reference sequence). The CDR3: CAWSATTWSYTF. The CDR3 coding sequence is TGTGCCTGGAGTGCTACTACATGGAGCTACACCTTC.

This clonotype was observed at least ten times. This rearrangement joins TRBV9 to TRBJ2-3, with D hard to call. From germline, CDR1 is SGDLS and CDR2 YYNGEE. V lost 5 bases, J lost 3 bases, and 16 bases lay in between. The CDR3 is 15 amino acids. CDR3 coding DNA: TGTGCCAGCAGTGCCAGCTTGCTGGGTACAGATACGCAGTATTTT. Its translation is CASSASLLGTDTQYF.

This clonotype came up many times. The chain joins TRBV7-7 to TRBJ2-1, with D perhaps matching TRBD1 (5 bases). In germline, CDR1 is SSHAT, CDR2 FNYEAQ (reference sequence). The CDR3 consists of 14 residues. V was trimmed by 5 bases and J by 6 bases, leaving 14 bases between them. CDR3 in DNA: TGTGCCAGCAGCCCCATCAGGGATTCCAATGAGCAGTTCTTC. Translation gives CASSPIRDSNEQFF. Full variable domain (rest looked up from reference TRBV7-7 and TRBJ2-1): GAGVSQSPRYKVTKRGQDVTLRCDPISSHATLYWYQQALGQGPEFLTYFNYEAQPDKSGLPSDRFSAERPEGSISTLTIQRTEQRDSAMYRCASSPIRDSNEQFFGPGTRLTVL.

This clonotype was detected ten times or more. The chain uses TRBV27 and TRBJ2-6; D call uncertain. Trimming stripped 5 bases from V and 2 bases from J, with 10 bases between. This CDR3 is 15 amino acids long. Germline V gene sequence: CDR1 MNHEY, CDR2 SMNVEV (reference sequence). The CDR3 loop is CASSPWRTGANVLTF. The CDR3 DNA is TGTGCCAGCAGTCCCTGGCGGACTGGGGCCAACGTCCTGACTTTC.

This clonotype was picked up many times. The V and J genes are TRBV24-1 and TRBJ2-5, with unresolved D. The germline CDR1 and CDR2 sequences are KGHDR and SFDVKD. Trimming left V 4 bases short and J 5 bases short, with 10 bases between. This CDR3 contains 13 residues. Written as DNA, the CDR3 is TGTGCCACCAGTGAGGCTAGATTGGAGACCCAGTACTTC. It encodes CATSEARLETQYF.

This clonotype was found many times. The genes are TRBV5-6 and TRBJ2-7; 8 bases are a match to TRBD2. V dropped 0 bases and J dropped 3; count of bases not matched to a gene: 5. The CDR3 contains 15 residues. Germline V lookup: CDR1 SGHDT, CDR2 YYEEEE. The CDR3 spells CASSLGASGFYEQYF. In nucleotides, the CDR3 is TGTGCCAGCAGCTTGGGTGCTAGCGGGTTCTACGAGCAGTACTTC.

The CDR3 nucleotides read TGTGCCAGCAGCTTTTCCTCGGGGACAGTCTCCTACGAGCAGTACTTC. It translates to CASSFSSGTVSYEQYF. The rearrangement uses TRBV7-2 and TRBJ2-7, with 7 bases lining up with TRBD1. This CDR3 comprises 16 residues. CDR1 is SGHTA and CDR2 is FQGNSA in the germline V gene. Germline trimming cut 3 bases from V and 0 bases from J; bases unmatched to any gene: 8.

This clonotype was seen ten or more times. V usage is TRBV29-1 and J usage is TRBJ2-1, with 9 bases fitting TRBD1. The germline V gene has CDR1 SQVTM and CDR2 ANQGSEA. The trim removed 3 bases at V and 5 bases at J, leaving 11 bases unmatched. This CDR3 is 16 amino acids long. The CDR3 region has the DNA TGCAGCGTTGAGCTGGGCCCCGGGACAGGGCACAATGAGCAGTTCTTC. Translated, it gives CSVELGPGTGHNEQFF.

The rearrangement links TRBV30 to TRBJ1-5; D is ambiguous. The V end was cut by 2 bases, the J end by 5 bases, with 19 bases between. The CDR3 consists of 16 residues. CDR1 and CDR2 (germline): GTSNPN, SVGIG (reference sequence). CDR3 in amino acids: CAWSPLKQRPYQPQHF. The CDR3 DNA reads as TGTGCCTGGAGTCCTTTGAAACAAAGACCTTATCAGCCCCAGCATTTT.

This clonotype was counted at least ten times. The gene calls are TRBV12-3 or TRBV12-4 and TRBJ2-1; D is uncertain. The CDR3 covers 15 residues. Between the trimmed V and J ends, which lost 1 base and 9 bases, there was a span of 16 bases. CDR3 region: CASSLGSPTSGEQFF. The DNA for the CDR3 is TGTGCCAGCAGTTTAGGGAGCCCTACTTCGGGTGAGCAGTTCTTC.

There are many counts of this clonotype. The gene calls are TRBV3-1 and TRBJ2-7, with a possible D match to TRBD1 (7 bases). CDR3 length equals 15 residues. Per the germline V gene, CDR1 is LGHDT and CDR2 is YNNKEL (reference sequence). Between the trimmed V and J ends, which lost 4 bases and 2 bases, there was a span of 15 bases. CDR3 amino acids: CASSPTGRYTYEQYF. DNA for the CDR3: TGTGCCAGCAGCCCGACAGGGAGGTATACCTACGAGCAGTACTTC.